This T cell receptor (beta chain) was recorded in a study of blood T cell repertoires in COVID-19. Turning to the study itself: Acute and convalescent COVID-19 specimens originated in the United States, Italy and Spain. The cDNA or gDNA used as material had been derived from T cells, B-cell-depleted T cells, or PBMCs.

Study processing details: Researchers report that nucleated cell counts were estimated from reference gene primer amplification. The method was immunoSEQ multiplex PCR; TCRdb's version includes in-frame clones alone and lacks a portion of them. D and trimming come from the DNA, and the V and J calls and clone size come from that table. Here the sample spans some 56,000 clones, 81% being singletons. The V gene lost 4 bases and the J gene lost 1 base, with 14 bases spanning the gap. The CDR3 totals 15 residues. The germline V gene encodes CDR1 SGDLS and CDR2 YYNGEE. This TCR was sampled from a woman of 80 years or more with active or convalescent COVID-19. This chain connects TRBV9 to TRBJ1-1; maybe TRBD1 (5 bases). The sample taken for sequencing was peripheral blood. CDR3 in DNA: TGTGCCAGCAGCACCAAGGGGTTTGGGAACACTGAAGCTTTCTTT. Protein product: CASSTKGFGNTEAFF.